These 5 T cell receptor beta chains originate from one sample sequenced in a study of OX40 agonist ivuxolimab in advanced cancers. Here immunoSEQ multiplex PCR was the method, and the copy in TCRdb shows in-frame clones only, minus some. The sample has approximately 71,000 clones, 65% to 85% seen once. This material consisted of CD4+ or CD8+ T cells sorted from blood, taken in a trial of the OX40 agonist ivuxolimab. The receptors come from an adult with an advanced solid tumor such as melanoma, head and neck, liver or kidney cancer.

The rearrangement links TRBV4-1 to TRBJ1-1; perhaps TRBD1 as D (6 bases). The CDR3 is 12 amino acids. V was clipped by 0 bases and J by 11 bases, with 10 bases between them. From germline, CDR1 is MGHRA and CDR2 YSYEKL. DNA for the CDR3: TGCGCCAGCAGCCAAGATATAGGGGGGGCTTTCTTT. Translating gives CASSQDIGGAFF.

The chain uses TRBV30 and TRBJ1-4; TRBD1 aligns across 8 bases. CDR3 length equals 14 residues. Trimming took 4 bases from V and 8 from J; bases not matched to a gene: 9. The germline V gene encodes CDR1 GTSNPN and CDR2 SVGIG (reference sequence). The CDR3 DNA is TGTGCCTGGAATAGACAGGGGTTGTGGGAAAAACTGTTTTTT. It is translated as CAWNRQGLWEKLFF.

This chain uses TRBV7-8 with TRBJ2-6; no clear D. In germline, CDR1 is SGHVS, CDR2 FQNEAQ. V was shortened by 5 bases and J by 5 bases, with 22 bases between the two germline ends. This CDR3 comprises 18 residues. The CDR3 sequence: CASSGSLFTQSRANVLTF. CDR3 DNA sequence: TGTGCCAGCAGCGGGTCGCTGTTTACACAAAGTCGGGCCAACGTCCTGACTTTC.

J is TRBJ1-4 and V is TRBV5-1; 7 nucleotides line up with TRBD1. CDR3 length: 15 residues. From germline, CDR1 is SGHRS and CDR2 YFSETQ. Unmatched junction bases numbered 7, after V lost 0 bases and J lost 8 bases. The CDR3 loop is CASSLGDREGEKLFF. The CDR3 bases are TGCGCCAGCAGCTTGGGTGACAGGGAAGGCGAAAAACTGTTTTTT.

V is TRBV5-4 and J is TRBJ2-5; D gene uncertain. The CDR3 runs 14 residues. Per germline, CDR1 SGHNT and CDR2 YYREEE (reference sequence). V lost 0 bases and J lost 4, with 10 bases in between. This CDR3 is CASSLAGPRETQYF. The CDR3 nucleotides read TGTGCCAGCAGCTTGGCTGGGCCGCGAGAGACCCAGTACTTC. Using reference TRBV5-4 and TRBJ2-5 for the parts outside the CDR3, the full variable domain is ETGVTQSPTHLIKTRGQQVTLRCSSQSGHNTVSWYQQALGQGPQFIFQYYREEENGRGNFPPRFSGLQFPNYSSELNVNALELDDSALYLCASSLAGPRETQYFGPGTRLLVL.